This T cell receptor beta chain stems from a study of early T cells in non-severe SARS-CoV-2 infection. The table lists this clonotype with a few counts. Unique molecular identifiers were attached to individual cDNA molecules. TCRdb recomputed calls from the 5' RACE reads with MiXCR, one row per CDR3 protein. Here the sample spans approximately 40,000 distinct CDR3 sequences, around 6.5% being singletons. Germline V gene data show CDR1 as SGHRS and CDR2 as YFSETQ. J gave up 2 bases and V 4 bases, and 3 bases lay outside the gene matches. The CDR3 is 16 residues long. The chain is built from TRBV5-1 and TRBJ2-4, with 13 positions matching TRBD2. The specimen was whole blood, collected at baseline. This receptor was identified in an adult who was a healthcare worker with PCR-confirmed SARS-CoV-2 infection or an uninfected control (not recorded which). CDR3 coding DNA: TGCGCCAGCAGCGGGGGACTAGCGGGGTCCAAAAACATTCAGTACTTC. Translation gives CASSGGLAGSKNIQYF.